The entry that follows covers one T cell receptor beta chain sequence. Its target is not known. The junction shows a germline mismatch at one end, possibly a read error. This CDR3 contains 12 residues. The germline gives CDR1 MDHEN, CDR2 SYDVKM. The data are from a study of cytotoxic CD8 clonotypes in ibrutinib-treated CLL. The overall study: Response samples followed a median around 11 months of treatment, range 6 to 36. On average, each sample had approximately 260,000 productive templates and under 95,000 productive rearrangements. Overall study results and limits: Against age-matched healthy donors, baseline clonality ran higher and tracked circulating CD8+ T-cell counts.

Libraries were prepared by immunoSEQ multiplex PCR; TCRdb keeps only in-frame clonotypes and omits some of them. This sample yields 250,000 or so clones, of which about three quarters are seen a single time; about 16% belongs to the top ten. This chain links TRBV28 with TRBJ2-7; TRBD1 agrees at 9 bases. This specimen consisted of PBMCs, obtained after 24 months of ibrutinib treatment. The TCR sequence derives from a human donor with chronic lymphocytic leukemia. CDR3 DNA: TGTGCCAGCAGTTTAGAGGACAGGGGAGTGGACTTC. It codes for CASSLEDRGVDF.